What follows describes a single TCR beta chain. Investigators divided CD4+ cells into CD45RA+ naive and CD45RA-negative memory subsets. Profiling relied on immunoSEQ multiplex PCR, and the TCRdb table lists in-frame clones only, not all of them. In the table there are approximately 1.5 million clones, nearly 99% of which are singletons. This entry is derived from a study of shared clonotypes between healthy human individuals. Germline trimming cut 10 bases from V and 6 bases from J; bases unmatched to any gene: 13. The CDR3 runs 14 residues. CDR1 and CDR2 (germline): WNHNN, SYGVQD (reference sequence).

Specimen: naive CD4+ T cells sorted from blood. The subset: CD45RA+ positively selected. The chain has TRBV10-1 and TRBJ2-7, with 9 bases that match TRBD1. The receptor was derived from a man aged 30-40 years in good health. The CDR3 DNA is TGCGCCACTAGCCCCGGGACAGGGCTCCTCGAGCAGTACTTC. Its protein product is CATSPGTGLLEQYF.